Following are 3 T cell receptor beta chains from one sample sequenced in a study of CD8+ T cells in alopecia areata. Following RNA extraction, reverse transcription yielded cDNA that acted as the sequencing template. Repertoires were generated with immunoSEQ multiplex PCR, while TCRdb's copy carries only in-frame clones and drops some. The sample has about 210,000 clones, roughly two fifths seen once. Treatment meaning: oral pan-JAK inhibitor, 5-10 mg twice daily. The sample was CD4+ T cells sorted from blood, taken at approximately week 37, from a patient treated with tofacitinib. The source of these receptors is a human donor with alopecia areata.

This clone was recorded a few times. The CDR3 nucleotides read TGTGCCAGCAGCTCAGTAGCGGGAGTGAAGTTCTTC. Protein product: CASSSVAGVKFF. The chain combines TRBV7-6 with TRBJ2-1; 9 nucleotides align to TRBD2. This CDR3 has 12 amino acids. Germline values: CDR1 SGHVS, CDR2 FNYEAQ. Losses at the gene ends were 4 bases for V and 14 bases for J; bases not matched to a gene: 6. Complete variable domain (other parts from reference TRBV7-6 and TRBJ2-1): GAGVSQSPRYKVTKRGQDVALRCDPISGHVSLYWYRQALGQGPEFLTYFNYEAQQDKSGLPNDRFSAERPEGSISTLTIQRTEQRDSAMYRCASSSVAGVKFFGPGTRLTVL.

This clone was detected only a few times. CDR3 nucleotide sequence: TGTGCCAGCAGCTTAACACGGGATAACAATGAGCAGTTCTTC. It is translated as CASSLTRDNNEQFF. The J gene is TRBJ2-1, the V gene TRBV7-3; a possible D gene is TRBD2 (5 bases). The length of the CDR3 is 14 residues. CDR1 and CDR2 (germline): SGHTA, FQGTGA. Trimming removed 0 bases from V and 5 bases from J, with 8 bases in between.

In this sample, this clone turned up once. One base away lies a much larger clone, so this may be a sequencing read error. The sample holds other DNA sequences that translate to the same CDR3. The CDR3 protein is CASSLSPRASYEQYF. The CDR3 coding sequence is TGTGCCAGCAGTTTATCTCCGCGGGCCTCCTACGAGCAGTACTTC. The chain uses TRBV27 and TRBJ2-7; maybe TRBD2 (5 bases). The germline V gene has CDR1 MNHEY and CDR2 SMNVEV (reference sequence). This CDR3 is 15 amino acids long. Trimming shortened V by 0 bases and J by 0 bases, and 9 bases separated the two germline ends.